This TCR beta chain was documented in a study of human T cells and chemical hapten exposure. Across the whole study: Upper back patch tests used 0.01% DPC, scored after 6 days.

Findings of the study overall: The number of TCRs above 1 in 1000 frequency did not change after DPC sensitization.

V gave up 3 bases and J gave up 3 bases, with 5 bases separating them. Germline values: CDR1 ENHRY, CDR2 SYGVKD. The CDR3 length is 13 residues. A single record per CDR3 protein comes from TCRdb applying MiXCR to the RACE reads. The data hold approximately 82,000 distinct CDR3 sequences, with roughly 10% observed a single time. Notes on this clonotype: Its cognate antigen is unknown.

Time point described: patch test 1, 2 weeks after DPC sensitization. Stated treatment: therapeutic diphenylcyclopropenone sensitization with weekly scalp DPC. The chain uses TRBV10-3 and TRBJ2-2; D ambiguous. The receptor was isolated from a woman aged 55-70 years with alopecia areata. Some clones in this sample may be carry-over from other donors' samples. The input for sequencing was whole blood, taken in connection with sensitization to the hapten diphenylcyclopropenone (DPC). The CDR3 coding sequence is TGTGCCATCAGTGACCGGGACACCGGGGAGCTGTTTTTT. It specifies CAISDRDTGELFF.